This T cell receptor beta chain was obtained from a study of cytomegalovirus exposure and HLA in healthy donors. Study-level background: Previous work identified roughly 120 million unique TCR beta sequences from around 200 million T cells.

The study ran its PCR with 60 Vbeta and 13 Jbeta primers. Libraries were prepared by immunoSEQ multiplex PCR; TCRdb keeps only in-frame clonotypes and omits some of them. Of tens of thousands of clones in the sample, around 70% were seen once. The CDR3 covers 14 residues. Germline values: CDR1 SGHAT, CDR2 FQNNGV. J lost 11 bases, V lost 0 bases, and 8 bases had no gene match. Study-wide points: Certain sequence variants were highly shared and formed a cluster, and this cluster was likely a sequencing artifact. Among the most significant clusters, several appeared linked to common viral pathogens in a later analysis. When presence/absence was analysed, sequencing depth was taken to be roughly uniform across donors.

This clone was detected only a few times. Its antigen is not known. The rearrangement uses TRBV11-2 and TRBJ1-1; TRBD1 aligns across 8 bases. The sequencing sample was made of PBMCs. The clonotype comes from a man aged 30 to 45 in good health and CMV-seronegative. CDR3: CASSLDHTGGQAFF. The CDR3 nucleotides are TGTGCCAGCAGCTTAGATCACACAGGGGGACAGGCTTTCTTT.